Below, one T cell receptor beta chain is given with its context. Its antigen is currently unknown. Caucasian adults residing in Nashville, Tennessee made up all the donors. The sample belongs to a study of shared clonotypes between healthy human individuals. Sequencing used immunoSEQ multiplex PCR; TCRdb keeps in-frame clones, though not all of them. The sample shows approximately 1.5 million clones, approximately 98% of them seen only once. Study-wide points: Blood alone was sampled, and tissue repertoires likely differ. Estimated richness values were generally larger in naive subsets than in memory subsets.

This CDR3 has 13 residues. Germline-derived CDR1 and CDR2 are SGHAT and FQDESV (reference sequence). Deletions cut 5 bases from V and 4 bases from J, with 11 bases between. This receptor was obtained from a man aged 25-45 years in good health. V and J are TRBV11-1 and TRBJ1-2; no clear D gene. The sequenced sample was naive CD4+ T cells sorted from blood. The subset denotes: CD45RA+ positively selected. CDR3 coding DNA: TGTGCCAGCAGCCGCCCAGACGGCTATGGCTACACCTTC. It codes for CASSRPDGYGYTF.